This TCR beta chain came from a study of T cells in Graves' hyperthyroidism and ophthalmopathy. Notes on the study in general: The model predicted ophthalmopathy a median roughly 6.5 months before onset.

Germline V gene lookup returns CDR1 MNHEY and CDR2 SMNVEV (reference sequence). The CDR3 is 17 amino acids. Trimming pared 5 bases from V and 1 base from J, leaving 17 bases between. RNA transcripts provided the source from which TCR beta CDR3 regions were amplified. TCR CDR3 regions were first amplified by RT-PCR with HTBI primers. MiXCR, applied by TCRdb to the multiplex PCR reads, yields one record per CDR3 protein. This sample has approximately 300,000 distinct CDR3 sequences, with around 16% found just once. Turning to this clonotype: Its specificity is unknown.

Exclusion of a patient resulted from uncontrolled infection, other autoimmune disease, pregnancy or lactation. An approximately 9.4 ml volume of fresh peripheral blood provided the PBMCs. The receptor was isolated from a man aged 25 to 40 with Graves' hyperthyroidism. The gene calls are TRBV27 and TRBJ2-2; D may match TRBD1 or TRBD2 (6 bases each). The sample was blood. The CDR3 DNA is TGTGCCAGCAGTCTAAGGGGGGACCTCGGGAACACCGGGGAGCTGTTTTTT. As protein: CASSLRGDLGNTGELFF.